These 24 T cell receptor beta chains originate from one sample sequenced in a study of cytomegalovirus exposure and HLA in healthy donors. PCR primers comprised 60 Vbeta and 13 Jbeta primers. Some clones are missing from TCRdb's copy, which holds only in-frame ones; the method was immunoSEQ multiplex PCR. The table lists approximately 220,000 clones, 76% of them singletons, with around 0.63% in the top ten. The sequencing sample was made of PBMCs. These receptors were taken from a man younger than 35 in good health and CMV-seronegative.

This clone has only one observation. V gene TRBV5-1 combines with J gene TRBJ2-5; 9 bases are a match to TRBD2. With 0 bases clipped from V and 0 bases from J, the junction kept 6 bases outside the gene matches. This CDR3 has 17 residues. Germline CDR1 reads SGHRS; CDR2 reads YFSETQ. The CDR3 DNA is TGCGCCAGCAGCTTGGCCGGTGCTAGCGGGAACCAAGAGACCCAGTACTTC. Translating gives CASSLAGASGNQETQYF.

The chain combines TRBV9 with TRBJ2-7, with TRBD2 matching 9 bases. Germline CDR1 reads SGDLS; CDR2 reads YYNGEE. V was clipped by 0 bases and J by 6 bases; unmatched bases: 7. The CDR3 sequence is 15 residues long. The CDR3 reads CASSVAGTSYSEQYF. The CDR3 DNA sequence: TGTGCCAGCAGCGTAGCCGGGACTAGCTATTCCGAGCAGTACTTC.

The chain carries TRBV5-1 and TRBJ2-5; 9 nucleotides agree with TRBD1. The CDR3 covers 15 residues. V trimming: 6 bases; J trimming: 2 bases; junction bases outside the gene matches: 8. The germline gives CDR1 SGHRS, CDR2 YFSETQ. The CDR3: CASTETGGGQETQYF. The DNA for the CDR3 is TGCGCCAGCACCGAAACAGGGGGCGGACAAGAGACCCAGTACTTC. The whole variable domain, remainder taken from reference TRBV5-1 and TRBJ2-5, is KAGVTQTPRYLIKTRGQQVTLSCSPISGHRSVSWYQQTPGQGLQFLFEYFSETQRNKGNFPGRFSGRQFSNSRSEMNVSTLELGDSALYLCASTETGGGQETQYFGPGTRLLVL.

V usage is TRBV11-2 and J usage is TRBJ2-2, with D possibly being TRBD1 (5 bases). Trimming removed 2 bases at V and 5 bases at J, with 12 bases between. This CDR3 contains 15 residues. Germline V lookup: CDR1 SGHAT, CDR2 FQNNGV. The CDR3 DNA follows: TGTGCCAGCAGCTTAAGCCAGACAGAAACCGGGGAGCTGTTTTTT. This sequence encodes CASSLSQTETGELFF.

This clone showed up just a few times. The chain joins TRBV6-6 to TRBJ1-1; D remains ambiguous. CDR3 length: 12 residues. Germline V lookup: CDR1 MNHNY, CDR2 SVGAGI (reference sequence). The V end was cut by 2 bases, the J end by 3 bases, with 4 bases between. For the CDR3, the DNA is TGTGCCAGCAGTTACATAGACACTGAAGCTTTCTTT. It specifies CASSYIDTEAFF.

In this sample, this clone turned up a few times. V is TRBV9 and J is TRBJ2-1; D might be TRBD1 (6 bases). V was pared by 0 bases and J by 0 bases, with 10 bases between. The germline CDR1 and CDR2 sequences are SGDLS and YYNGEE. This CDR3 is built from 16 residues. The CDR3 DNA is TGTGCCAGCAGCGTAGGGGACATGAGCTCCTACAATGAGCAGTTCTTC. Its protein product is CASSVGDMSSYNEQFF.

The chain uses TRBV6-6 and TRBJ1-5; D is unclear. The ends were cut back, 8 bases at V and 1 base at J, with 18 bases in the middle. The CDR3 covers 16 residues. CDR1 MNHNY and CDR2 SVGAGI come from the germline V gene (reference sequence). CDR3: CASGPRMTESNQPQHF. For the CDR3, the DNA is TGTGCCAGCGGTCCCCGGATGACGGAGAGCAATCAGCCCCAGCATTTT.

In this sample, this clone turned up a few times. The rearrangement links TRBV6-5 to TRBJ2-1, with 9 positions matching TRBD2. Trimming removed 5 bases from V and 2 bases from J; junction bases left unmatched: 4. The germline CDR1 and CDR2 sequences are MNHEY and SVGAGI. This CDR3 is 15 amino acids long. This chain's CDR3 is CASSLAGPAYNEQFF. CDR3 nucleotide sequence: TGTGCCAGCAGTCTAGCGGGACCTGCCTACAATGAGCAGTTCTTC.

V gene TRBV2 combines with J gene TRBJ2-3; tentative D call: TRBD2 (5 bases). V was trimmed by 4 bases and J by 4 bases, leaving 18 bases between them. The germline V gene encodes CDR1 SNHLY and CDR2 FYNNEI. The CDR3 totals 16 residues. The CDR3 protein is CASSVETGIGADTQYF. The CDR3 nucleotides are TGTGCCAGCAGTGTGGAGACGGGGATAGGCGCAGATACGCAGTATTTT.

The chain joins TRBV7-9 to TRBJ2-1, with 9 bases that match TRBD2. This CDR3 has 15 amino acids. J was trimmed by 4 bases and V by 5 bases; bases with no gene match: 6. Germline V CDR1 and CDR2: SEHNR, FQNEAQ (reference sequence). The CDR3 sequence is CASSPLTSGYNEQFF. CDR3 in DNA: TGTGCCAGCAGCCCGCTGACTAGCGGTTACAATGAGCAGTTCTTC.

This rearrangement joins TRBV28 to TRBJ1-2; 7 bases are a match to TRBD1. The CDR3 has 12 amino acids. Trimming at V came to 6 bases and at J to 5 bases, leaving 3 bases not matched to a gene. Germline V gene sequence: CDR1 MDHEN, CDR2 SYDVKM. CDR3 bases: TGTGCCAGCAGACCACAGGGGTATGGCTACACCTTC. It translates to CASRPQGYGYTF.

The chain combines TRBV7-2 with TRBJ1-1; possible D gene TRBD1, 5 bases. This CDR3 is 14 amino acids long. Germline lookup yields CDR1 SGHTA and CDR2 FQGNSA. V dropped 5 bases and J dropped 4 bases, with 14 bases sitting between them. CDR3 in amino acids: CASSRQWGGTEAFF. The DNA for the CDR3 is TGTGCCAGCAGCAGACAGTGGGGAGGCACTGAAGCTTTCTTT.

The chain couples TRBV5-1 to TRBJ2-6; 7 positions agree with TRBD1. Losses at the gene ends were 0 bases for V and 2 bases for J; bases not matched to a gene: 14. The CDR3 runs 20 residues. Germline CDR1 and CDR2: SGHRS and YFSETQ. This CDR3 is CASSLGDSLNFRAGANVLTF. CDR3 DNA: TGCGCCAGCAGCTTGGGGGACAGCCTAAATTTTCGGGCTGGGGCCAACGTCCTGACTTTC.

J is TRBJ2-1 and V is TRBV28; TRBD1 aligns across 8 bases. V lost 6 bases and J lost 1; bases outside the gene matches: 8. Germline CDR1 MDHEN, CDR2 SYDVKM. The CDR3 covers 16 residues. CDR3 sequence (DNA): TGTGCCAGCAGGGCCCCCGGGACAGGATCCTACAATGAGCAGTTCTTC. Its protein product is CASRAPGTGSYNEQFF. The full variable domain, its missing parts supplied by reference TRBV28 and TRBJ2-1, is DVKVTQSSRYLVKRTGEKVFLECVQDMDHENMFWYRQDPGLGLRLIYFSYDVKMKEKGDIPEGYSVSREKKERFSLILESASTNQTSMYLCASRAPGTGSYNEQFFGPGTRLTVL.

This clone is a singleton in its sample. The genes are TRBV27 and TRBJ1-2, with TRBD1 as a possible D gene (5 bases). V gave up 0 bases and J gave up 9 bases, with 11 bases separating them. The CDR3 runs to 13 residues. Germline V gives CDR1 MNHEY, CDR2 SMNVEV (reference sequence). The CDR3 DNA follows: TGTGCCAGCAGTTTATCTCCGGGGGGTAGCTACACCTTC. It specifies CASSLSPGGSYTF.

The V and J genes are TRBV11-1 and TRBJ1-1; D uncertain. The V end was cut by 4 bases, the J end by 1 base, with 7 bases between. The CDR3 totals 13 residues. Per the germline V gene, CDR1 is SGHAT and CDR2 is FQDESV (reference sequence). The CDR3 DNA follows: TGTGCCAGCAGCTATTCCAGGAACACTGAAGCTTTCTTT. Its protein product is CASSYSRNTEAFF.

The genes are TRBV27 and TRBJ1-2; 7 nucleotides match TRBD1. After removal of 6 bases from V and 5 bases from J, the junction contained 6 bases not matched to a gene. CDR1 and CDR2 from the germline V gene are MNHEY and SMNVEV (reference sequence). This CDR3 contains 13 residues. The CDR3 spells CASSMGTAYGYTF. CDR3 DNA sequence: TGTGCCAGCAGCATGGGGACAGCTTATGGCTACACCTTC.

The rearrangement joins TRBV30 to TRBJ2-1, with 15 bases identical to TRBD2. Germline V gene data show CDR1 as GTSNPN and CDR2 as SVGIG (reference sequence). V trimming: 5 bases; J trimming: 9 bases; junction bases outside the gene matches: 11. This CDR3 contains 16 residues. CDR3 amino acids: CAWGGLAGGPPSEQFF. DNA for the CDR3: TGTGCCTGGGGAGGACTAGCGGGGGGGCCCCCCAGTGAGCAGTTCTTC.

This sequence joins TRBV6-5 and TRBJ1-3, with unresolved D. V shed 6 bases and J shed 0 bases, with 9 bases lying between them. Germline V gene data show CDR1 as MNHEY and CDR2 as SVGAGI. This CDR3 spans 14 amino acids. The CDR3 DNA is TGTGCCAGCAGAAACAGATACTCTGGAAACACCATATATTTT. The encoded protein is CASRNRYSGNTIYF.

The chain is built from TRBV7-3 and TRBJ1-1; no definite D call. The CDR3 is made up of 14 amino acids. Germline V CDR1 and CDR2: SGHTA, FQGTGA. The V end was cut by 1 base, the J end by 0 bases, with 6 bases between. Here the CDR3 reads CASSLNPMNTEAFF. CDR3 DNA sequence: TGTGCCAGCAGCTTAAACCCTATGAACACTGAAGCTTTCTTT. The complete variable domain, with remaining parts taken from reference TRBV7-3 and TRBJ1-1, reads GAGVSQTPSNKVTEKGKYVELRCDPISGHTALYWYRQSLGQGPEFLIYFQGTGAADDSGLPNDRFFAVRPEGSVSTLKIQRTERGDSAVYLCASSLNPMNTEAFFGQGTRLTVV.

The CDR3 spells CASSSRGGVETQYF. CDR3 nucleotide sequence: TGTGCCAGCAGTTCAAGGGGTGGGGTAGAGACCCAGTACTTC. This chain uses TRBV6-5 with TRBJ2-5; TRBD1 might be the D (5 bases). Germline V gives CDR1 MNHEY, CDR2 SVGAGI. CDR3 size: 14 residues. The V and J ends lost 4 bases and 4 bases respectively, with 13 bases between them.

The rearrangement links TRBV2 to TRBJ2-5, with D perhaps matching TRBD2 (6 bases). V lost 8 bases to trimming and J lost 9 bases, with 16 bases between them. The germline V gene has CDR1 SNHLY and CDR2 FYNNEI. This CDR3 region has 12 residues. CDR3 sequence: CASRGPSGAQYF. CDR3 bases: TGTGCCAGCCGGGGACCGTCGGGGGCCCAGTACTTC.

This chain uses TRBV2 with TRBJ2-1, with 9 nucleotides matching TRBD2. This CDR3 contains 15 residues. V gave up 8 bases and J gave up 4 bases; unmatched junction bases: 9. CDR1 SNHLY and CDR2 FYNNEI come from the germline V gene. CDR3 nucleotides: TGTGCCAGCCGGTGGGCGGGAGGGCCGTACAATGAGCAGTTCTTC. As protein: CASRWAGGPYNEQFF.

The rearrangement links TRBV6-5 to TRBJ2-7, with D perhaps matching TRBD2 (5 bases). The V and J ends lost 6 bases and 5 bases respectively, with 17 bases between them. CDR3 length equals 14 residues. Germline values: CDR1 MNHEY, CDR2 SVGAGI. CDR3 nucleotides: TGTGCCAGCAGCCTGGACTCGCCCGCGGACGAGCAGTACTTC. This gives the protein CASSLDSPADEQYF.